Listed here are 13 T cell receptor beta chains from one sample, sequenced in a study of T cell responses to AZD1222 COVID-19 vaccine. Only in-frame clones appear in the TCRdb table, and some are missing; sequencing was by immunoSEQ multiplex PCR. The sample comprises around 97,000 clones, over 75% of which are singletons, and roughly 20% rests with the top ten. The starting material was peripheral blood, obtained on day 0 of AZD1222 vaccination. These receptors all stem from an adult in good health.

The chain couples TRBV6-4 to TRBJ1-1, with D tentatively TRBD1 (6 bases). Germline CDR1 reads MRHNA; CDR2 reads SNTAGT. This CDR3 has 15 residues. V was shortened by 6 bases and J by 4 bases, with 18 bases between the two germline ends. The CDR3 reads CASRIEQGSATEAFF. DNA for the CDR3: TGTGCCAGCAGAATAGAACAGGGCTCCGCCACTGAAGCTTTCTTT.

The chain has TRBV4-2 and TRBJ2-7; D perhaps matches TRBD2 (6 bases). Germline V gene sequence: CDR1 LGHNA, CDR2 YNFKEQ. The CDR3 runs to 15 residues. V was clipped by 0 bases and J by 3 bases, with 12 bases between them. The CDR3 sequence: CASSQEYGGNYEQYF. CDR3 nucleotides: TGTGCCAGCAGCCAAGAGTACGGGGGTAACTACGAGCAGTACTTC.

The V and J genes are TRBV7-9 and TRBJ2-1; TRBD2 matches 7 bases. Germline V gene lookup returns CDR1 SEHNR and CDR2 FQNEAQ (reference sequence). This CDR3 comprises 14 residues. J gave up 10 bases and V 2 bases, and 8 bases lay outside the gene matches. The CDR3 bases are TGTGCCAGCAGCTTAAGGGCTCGGGGGGACGAGCAGTTCTTC. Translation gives CASSLRARGDEQFF.

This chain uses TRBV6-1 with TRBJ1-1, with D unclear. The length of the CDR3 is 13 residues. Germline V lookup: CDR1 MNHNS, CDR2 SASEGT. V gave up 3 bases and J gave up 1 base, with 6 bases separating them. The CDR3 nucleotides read TGTGCCAGCAGTGAGATTTCGAACACTGAAGCTTTCTTT. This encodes CASSEISNTEAFF.

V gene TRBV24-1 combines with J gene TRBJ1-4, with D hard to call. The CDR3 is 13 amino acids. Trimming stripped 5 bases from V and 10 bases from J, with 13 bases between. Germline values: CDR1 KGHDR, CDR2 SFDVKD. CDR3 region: CATSVEVASKLFF. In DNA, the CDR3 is TGTGCCACCAGTGTCGAGGTTGCGTCAAAACTGTTTTTT.

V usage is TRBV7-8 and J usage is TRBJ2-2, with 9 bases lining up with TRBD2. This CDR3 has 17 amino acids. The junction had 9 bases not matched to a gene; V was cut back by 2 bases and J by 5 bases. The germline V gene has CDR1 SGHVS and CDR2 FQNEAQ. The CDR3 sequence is CASSLNPTSGLTGELFF. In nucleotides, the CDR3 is TGTGCCAGCAGCTTAAACCCGACTAGCGGACTGACCGGGGAGCTGTTTTTT.

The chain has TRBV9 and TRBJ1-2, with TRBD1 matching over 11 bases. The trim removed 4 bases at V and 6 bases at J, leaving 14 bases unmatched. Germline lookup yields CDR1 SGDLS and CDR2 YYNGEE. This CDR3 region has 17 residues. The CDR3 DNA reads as TGTGCCAGCAGCCCTCGAGGGACAGGGGGAGACTTCGATGGCTACACCTTC. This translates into CASSPRGTGGDFDGYTF.

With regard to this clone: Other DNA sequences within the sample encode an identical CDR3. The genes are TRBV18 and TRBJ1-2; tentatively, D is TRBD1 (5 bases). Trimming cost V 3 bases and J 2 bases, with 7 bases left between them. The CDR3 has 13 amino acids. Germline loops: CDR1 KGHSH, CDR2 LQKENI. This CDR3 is CASSPGPNYGYTF. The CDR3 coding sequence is TGTGCCAGCTCACCGGGGCCCAACTATGGCTACACCTTC. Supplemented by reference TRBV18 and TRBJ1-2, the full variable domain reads NAGVMQNPRHLVRRRGQEARLRCSPMKGHSHVYWYRQLPEEGLKFMVYLQKENIIDESGMPKERFSAEFPKEGPSILRIQQVVRGDSAAYFCASSPGPNYGYTFGSGTRLTVV.

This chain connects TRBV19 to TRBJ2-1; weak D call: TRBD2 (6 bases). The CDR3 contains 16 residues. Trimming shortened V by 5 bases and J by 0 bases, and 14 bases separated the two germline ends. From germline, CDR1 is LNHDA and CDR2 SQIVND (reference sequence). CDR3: CASSSRLGRSYNEQFF. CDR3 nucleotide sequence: TGTGCCAGTAGTTCAAGACTAGGACGCTCCTACAATGAGCAGTTCTTC.

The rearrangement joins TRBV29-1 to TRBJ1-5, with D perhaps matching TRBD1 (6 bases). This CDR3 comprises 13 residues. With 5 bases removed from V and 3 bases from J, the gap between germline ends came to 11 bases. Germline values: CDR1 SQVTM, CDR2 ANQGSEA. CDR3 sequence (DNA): TGCAGCGTTCGGGACACCTCCAATCAGCCCCAGCATTTT. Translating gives CSVRDTSNQPQHF.

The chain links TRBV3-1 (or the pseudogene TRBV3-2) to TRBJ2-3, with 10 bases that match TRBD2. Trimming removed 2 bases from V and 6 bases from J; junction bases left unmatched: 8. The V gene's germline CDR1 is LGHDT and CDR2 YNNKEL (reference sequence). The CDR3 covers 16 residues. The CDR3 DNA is TGTGCCAGCAGCCAAAATTTAGCGGGAGGATGGGATACGCAGTATTTT. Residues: CASSQNLAGGWDTQYF.

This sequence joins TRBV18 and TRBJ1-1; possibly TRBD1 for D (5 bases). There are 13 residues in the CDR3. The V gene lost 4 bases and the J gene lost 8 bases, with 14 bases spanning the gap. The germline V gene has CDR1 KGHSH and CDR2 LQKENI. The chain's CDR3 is CASSLSSNREAFF. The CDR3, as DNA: TGTGCCAGCTCACTCTCGTCAAACAGGGAAGCTTTCTTT.

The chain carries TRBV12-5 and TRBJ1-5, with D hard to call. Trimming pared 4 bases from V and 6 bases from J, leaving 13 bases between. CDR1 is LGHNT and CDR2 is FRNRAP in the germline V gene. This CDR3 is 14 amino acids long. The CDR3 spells CASGSGPSGQPQHF. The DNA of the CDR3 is TGTGCTAGTGGTTCAGGCCCCAGCGGTCAGCCCCAGCATTTT.